These T cell receptor beta chains were read from a single sample in a study of a mutant IDH1 vaccine in newly diagnosed glioma. Their recognized antigens are unknown. Method: immunoSEQ multiplex PCR; TCRdb's copy keeps in-frame clones and lacks some. The sample contains 26,000 or so clones, around four fifths of which appear only once. The specimen was PBMCs, collected from a glioma patient whose treatment included an IDH1 peptide vaccine. Receptors were obtained from a man younger than 45 with glioma. CDR3s include the opening cysteine and the closing phenylalanine or tryptophan. The order of the fields is clone size, V gene, J gene, D gene, CDR3 length, CDR3 DNA, CDR3 protein. The D gene is left open where the match is weak. Clone size is not always given. Where it is, it says once, few, many or a class for expanded clones.

-	TRBV30	TRBJ1-5	-	14	TGTGCCTGGACCCGTTCGGGGGTCAATCAGCCCCAGCATTTT	CAWTRSGVNQPQHF
-	TRBV27	TRBJ2-3	-	14	TGTGCCAGCAGTTTATGGGGGGCCCAAGATACGCAGTATTTT	CASSLWGAQDTQYF
-	TRBV9	TRBJ2-1	-	14	TGTGCCAGCAGCGTAGTAGTTTCCTACAATGAGCAGTTCTTC	CASSVVVSYNEQFF
-	TRBV29-1	TRBJ2-3	-	16	TGCAGTGGGGGGGGCTTCGCCGAGACTAGCACAGATACGCAGTATTTT	CSGGGFAETSTDTQYF
-	TRBV14	TRBJ1-5	-	14	TGTGCCAGCAGCCCAACACCGATCAATCAGCCCCAGCATTTT	CASSPTPINQPQHF
-	TRBV2	TRBJ1-2	TRBD1	13	TGTGCCAGCAACACGGACAGGGCTAATAGCTACACCTTC	CASNTDRANSYTF
few	TRBV5-1	TRBJ1-1	-	14	TGCGCCAGCAGCTTAGACAGGCAGGCCACTGAAGCTTTCTTT	CASSLDRQATEAFF
-	TRBV6-5	TRBJ2-7	-	15	TGTGCCAGCAGTTACTCGAGGTCAGGGACGAACGAGCAGTACTTC	CASSYSRSGTNEQYF
-	TRBV13	TRBJ1-2	TRBD1	15	TGTGCCAGCAGCCCTGGACAGGGGGCTAACTATGGCTACACCTTC	CASSPGQGANYGYTF
once	TRBV29-1	TRBJ2-5	-	12	TGCAGCGTTGTGGCACACGAAGGGACCCAGTACTTC	CSVVAHEGTQYF
-	TRBV5-4	TRBJ2-5	TRBD2	18	TGTGCCAGCAGTGGGGGGGCTAGCGGGGCGCCTGTCCAAGAGACCCAGTACTTC	CASSGGASGAPVQETQYF
-	TRBV4-1	TRBJ1-1	-	13	TGCGCCAGCACCCACACTCGGAACACTGAAGCTTTCTTT	CASTHTRNTEAFF
once	TRBV2	TRBJ1-2	-	14	TGTGCCAGCAGTGACCCCAGCTGGGGTTATGGCTACACCTTC	CASSDPSWGYGYTF
-	TRBV5-4	TRBJ1-1	-	14	TGTGCCAGCAGCTTGCCCCAGGGGAACACTGAAGCTTTCTTT	CASSLPQGNTEAFF
-	TRBV5-4	TRBJ2-7	TRBD1	15	TGTGCCAGCAGCCGTTTGGGACAGGGGGCCTACGAGCAGTACTTC	CASSRLGQGAYEQYF
few	TRBV6-5	TRBJ1-5	-	14	TGTGCCAGCAGTTACTCGCGAGGAACTCAGCCCCAGCATTTT	CASSYSRGTQPQHF
-	TRBV5-6	TRBJ1-5	-	16	TGTGCCAGCAGCCCGAGTCATCGTGAGGGAGCCCAGCCCCAGCATTTT	CASSPSHREGAQPQHF
-	TRBV5-1	TRBJ2-7	TRBD2	15	TGCGCCAGCAGATATACTAGCGGGAGCTCCTACGAGCAGTACTTC	CASRYTSGSSYEQYF
-	TRBV5-1	TRBJ1-1	-	16	TGCGCCAGCAGCTCCACTCCCAGGGGCTTTCAGTCTGAAGCTTTCTTT	CASSSTPRGFQSEAFF
-	TRBV30	TRBJ1-1	TRBD1	17	TGTGCCTGGAGTGGCATGACAGGGGGGGAGGGCAACACTGAAGCTTTCTTT	CAWSGMTGGEGNTEAFF
-	TRBV10-3	TRBJ2-7	-	15	TGTGCCATCAGTGACACGGACCTCAACCACAACGAGCAGTACTTC	CAISDTDLNHNEQYF
-	TRBV9	TRBJ2-7	-	14	TGTGCCAGCAGCATTACGGACATACCGTACGAGCAGTACTTC	CASSITDIPYEQYF
-	TRBV5-4	TRBJ2-5	-	12	TGTGCCAGCAGCTTGGATCAGGAGACCCAGTACTTC	CASSLDQETQYF
-	TRBV5-1	TRBJ2-7	-	14	TGCGCCAGCAGACGTGGACAGCAACTCTACGAGCAGTACTTC	CASRRGQQLYEQYF
few	TRBV7-9	TRBJ1-1	-	14	TGTGCCAGCAGCTGGGGAGCCCACAACACTGAAGCTTTCTTT	CASSWGAHNTEAFF
-	TRBV7-2	TRBJ2-7	-	15	TGTGCCAGCAGCTTAGTGTGGGTAACGGGGGACGAGCAGTACTTC	CASSLVWVTGDEQYF
-	TRBV6-6	TRBJ2-1	-	14	TGTGCCAGCAGTTACTCTGGGCAGGGGAATGAGCAGTTCTTC	CASSYSGQGNEQFF
-	TRBV27	TRBJ2-7	-	14	TGTGCCAGCAGTTTAAACAGGGCCTGGGACGAGCAGTACTTC	CASSLNRAWDEQYF
-	TRBV5-6	TRBJ2-1	-	11	TGTGCCAGCAGCCTGGGGTATGAGCAGTTCTTC	CASSLGYEQFF
-	TRBV5-1	TRBJ2-2	-	16	TGCGCCAGCAGCTGGTCTGGCGGAACTAACACCGGGGAGCTGTTTTTT	CASSWSGGTNTGELFF
-	TRBV5-1	TRBJ1-2	-	12	TGCGCCAGCAGCCCGGGCCGGTATGGCTACACCTTC	CASSPGRYGYTF
-	TRBV5-1	TRBJ2-1	-	15	TGCGCCAGCAGCTTGGGGCTTTTTGGACAAGATGAGCAGTTCTTC	CASSLGLFGQDEQFF
-	TRBV14	TRBJ2-3	-	13	TGTGCCAGCAGCCGGAATTGGCAAGATACGCAGTATTTT	CASSRNWQDTQYF
-	TRBV30	TRBJ1-3	-	15	TGTGCCTGGAGTGTTGGGCAGGACTCTGGAAACACCATATATTTT	CAWSVGQDSGNTIYF
few	TRBV5-6	TRBJ1-5	TRBD1	16	TGTGCCAGCAGCGTCCGGGACAGTAGAATGTATCAGCCCCAGCATTTT	CASSVRDSRMYQPQHF
once	TRBV15	TRBJ2-5	-	14	TGTGCCACCAGCAGAGTGAGAGCGGAAGAGACCCAGTACTTC	CATSRVRAEETQYF
-	TRBV6-1	TRBJ1-2	-	15	TGTGCCAGCAGTGAAGACCCGGGACCAGAGGATGGCTACACCTTC	CASSEDPGPEDGYTF
few	TRBV2	TRBJ1-5	-	14	TGTGCCAGCATGGGCATTGAGGACAATCAGCCCCAGCATTTT	CASMGIEDNQPQHF
-	TRBV2	TRBJ1-1	-	16	TGTGCCAGCAGTGAAGTGGGGAACAGCCAGAACACTGAAGCTTTCTTT	CASSEVGNSQNTEAFF
-	TRBV28	TRBJ2-7	-	11	TGTGCCAGCAGTCCTTTAAGGGAGCAGTACTTC	CASSPLREQYF
-	TRBV5-4	TRBJ1-1	TRBD1	14	TGTGCCAGCAGCTTGGGACAGGGGTTCTCTGAAGCTTTCTTT	CASSLGQGFSEAFF
-	TRBV5-1	TRBJ2-3	TRBD2	17	TGCGCCAGCAGCTTGGCCTTGAAGGGAGGGCCGGAAGATACGCAGTATTTT	CASSLALKGGPEDTQYF
-	TRBV7-9	TRBJ2-1	TRBD2	18	TGTGCCAGCAGCTCCCAGGCGAGCGGGAGGCGATCCTACAATGAGCAGTTCTTC	CASSSQASGRRSYNEQFF
-	TRBV23-1	TRBJ1-1	-	14	TGCGCCAGCAGTCCGGGACTCTCGAACACTGAAGCTTTCTTT	CASSPGLSNTEAFF
-	TRBV9	TRBJ2-5	TRBD2	16	TGTGCCAGCAGCGTAGGAGGAAGCGGGAGGGGGGAGACCCAGTACTTC	CASSVGGSGRGETQYF
-	TRBV7-9	TRBJ2-1	-	13	TGTGCCAGCAGCCCCCAGAGGGGGAATGAGCAGTTCTTC	CASSPQRGNEQFF
-	TRBV5-1	TRBJ1-2	TRBD1	14	TGCGCCAGCAGCTTGCAGGGGGAGAACTATGGCTACACCTTC	CASSLQGENYGYTF
-	TRBV19	TRBJ2-6	-	14	TGTGCCAGTAGTATGTTGGGTGGGGCCAACGTCCTGACTTTC	CASSMLGGANVLTF
once	TRBV14	TRBJ1-3	-	17	TGTGCCAGGATGGGAATCTCAAAAACAAGCTCTGGAAACACCATATATTTT	CARMGISKTSSGNTIYF
once	TRBV7-2	TRBJ1-5	-	16	TGTGCCAGCAGCTTAGAGCCCAGGGGATCTATCCAGCCCCAGCATTTT	CASSLEPRGSIQPQHF
-	TRBV5-6	TRBJ1-4	TRBD1	15	TGTGCCAGCAGCTTGGTGTGGGACAGGGGTGAAAAACTGTTTTTT	CASSLVWDRGEKLFF
-	TRBV19	TRBJ2-1	-	12	TGTGCCAGTTCTTCAGGGTACAATGAGCAGTTCTTC	CASSSGYNEQFF
-	TRBV5-4	TRBJ2-2	-	13	TGTGCCAGCAGCTTGAGGAACACCGGGGAGCTGTTTTTT	CASSLRNTGELFF
-	TRBV27	TRBJ2-1	TRBD2	16	TGTGCCAGCGGGTCTTTGCGGGAGGGCCTCTACAATGAGCAGTTCTTC	CASGSLREGLYNEQFF
-	TRBV27	TRBJ1-5	-	13	TGTGCCAGCAGTTTATCGATTTTTCAGCCCCAGCATTTT	CASSLSIFQPQHF